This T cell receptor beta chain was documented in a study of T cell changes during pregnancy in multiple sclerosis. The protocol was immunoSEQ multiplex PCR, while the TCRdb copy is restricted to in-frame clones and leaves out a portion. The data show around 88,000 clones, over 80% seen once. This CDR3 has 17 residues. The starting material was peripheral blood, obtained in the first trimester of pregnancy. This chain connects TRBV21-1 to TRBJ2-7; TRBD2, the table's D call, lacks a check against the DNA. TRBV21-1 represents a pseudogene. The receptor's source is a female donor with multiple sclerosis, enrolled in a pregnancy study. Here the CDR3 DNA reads TGTGCCAGCAGCAAATCCCACCGGGGGGGTCATGTTCTCGAGCAGTACTTC. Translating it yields CASSKSHRGGHVLEQYF.